The clone carrying this TCR beta chain was seen many times. Its matching antigen is unknown. The data were obtained in a study of human T cells and chemical hapten exposure. Findings and limits, study-wide: It was expanded TCRs that formed significantly more large CDR3 similarity clusters than controls did. Healthy individuals' immune responses may differ from those of donors, who had alopecia.

Time point reported: patch test 1, 2 weeks after DPC sensitization. Noted treatment: therapeutic diphenylcyclopropenone sensitization with weekly scalp DPC. A single record per CDR3 protein comes from TCRdb applying MiXCR to the RACE reads. The sample records about 380,000 distinct CDR3 sequences, 4% to 5.5% being singletons. Looked up from germline, CDR1 is SQVTM and CDR2 is ANQGSEA. V was pared by 6 bases and J by 2 bases, with 6 bases of the junction left unmatched. The CDR3 runs to 14 residues. This sample comprised whole blood, obtained in connection with sensitization to the hapten diphenylcyclopropenone (DPC). The chain links TRBV29-1 to TRBJ2-7; 11 nucleotides line up with TRBD2. The sequence was obtained from a woman between 45 and 65 years old with alopecia areata. Some clones in this sample may be carry-over from other donors' samples. The DNA of the CDR3 is TGCAGCGTACAAGGGACTAGCGGACCCTACGAGCAGTACTTC. Encoded protein: CSVQGTSGPYEQYF.